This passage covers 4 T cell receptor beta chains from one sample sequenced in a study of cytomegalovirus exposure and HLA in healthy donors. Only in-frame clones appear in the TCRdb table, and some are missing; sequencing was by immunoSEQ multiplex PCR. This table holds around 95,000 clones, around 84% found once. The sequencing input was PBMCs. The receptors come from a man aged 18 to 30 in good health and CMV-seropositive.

The CDR3 coding sequence is TGTGCCAGTAGTATCGCTAGTACCGGGGAGCTGTTTTTT. Translating it yields CASSIASTGELFF. The chain links TRBV19 to TRBJ2-2; D unresolved. This CDR3 has 13 amino acids. Germline V gives CDR1 LNHDA, CDR2 SQIVND (reference sequence). V lost 3 bases and J lost 5, with 7 bases in between.

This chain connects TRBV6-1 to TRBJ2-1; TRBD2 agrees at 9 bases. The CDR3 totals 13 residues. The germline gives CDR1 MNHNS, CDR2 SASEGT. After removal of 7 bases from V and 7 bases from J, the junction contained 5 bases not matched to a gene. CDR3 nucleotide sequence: TGTGCCAGCAAGCTAGCGGGAACGAATGAGCAGTTCTTC. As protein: CASKLAGTNEQFF.

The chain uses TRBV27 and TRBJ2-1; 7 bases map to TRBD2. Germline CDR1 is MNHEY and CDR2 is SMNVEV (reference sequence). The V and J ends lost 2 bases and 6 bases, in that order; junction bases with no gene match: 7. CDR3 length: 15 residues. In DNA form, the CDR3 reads TGTGCCAGCAGTTTAGAACGGGGGGAAGGCAATGAGCAGTTCTTC. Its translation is CASSLERGEGNEQFF.

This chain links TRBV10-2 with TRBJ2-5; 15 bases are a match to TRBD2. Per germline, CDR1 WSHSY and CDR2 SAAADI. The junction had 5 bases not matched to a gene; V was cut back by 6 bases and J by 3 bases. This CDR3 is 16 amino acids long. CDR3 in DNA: TGCGCCAGCAGGGGACTAGCGGGAGGCCGGGAAGAGACCCAGTACTTC. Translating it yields CASRGLAGGREETQYF.